Listed below are T cell receptor beta chains from one sample, sequenced in a study of blood T cell repertoires in COVID-19. Sequencing used immunoSEQ multiplex PCR; TCRdb keeps in-frame clones, though not all of them. The sample lists 130,000 to 150,000 clones, about 85% occurring once. Sequencing input: peripheral blood. Every receptor here comes from a human donor with acute or convalescent COVID-19. The donor label of this sample is uncertain. Each CDR3 is given with its conserved first and last residue. A D gene is named only where the DNA matches it firmly. Some rows mark clone size as missing; the rest say once, few, many or name a class of expanded clone.

CDR3aa | CDR3nt | j_gene | v_gene | d_gene | abundance
CSASRSPGLAGTGELFF | TGCAGTGCTAGTAGGTCCCCGGGACTAGCCGGAACCGGGGAGCTGTTTTTT | TRBJ2-2 | TRBV20-1 | TRBD2 | .
CASPLRVPSQETQYF | TGTGCCAGCCCACTACGGGTTCCGAGTCAAGAGACCCAGTACTTC | TRBJ2-5 | TRBV27 | . | .
CASSLVGTGGARGTGELFF | TGTGCCAGCAGCTTGGTTGGGACAGGGGGCGCGAGGGGTACCGGGGAGCTGTTTTTT | TRBJ2-2 | TRBV5-4 | TRBD1 | .
CASSLVVTAYNEQFF | TGTGCCAGCAGCCTGGTAGTAACTGCATACAATGAGCAGTTCTTC | TRBJ2-1 | TRBV7-3 | . | .
CSVSGEGVNTEAFF | TGCAGCGTTAGTGGGGAGGGGGTGAACACTGAAGCTTTCTTT | TRBJ1-1 | TRBV29-1 | . | .
CASSLGRGFNEQFF | TGTGCCAGCAGCTTGGGCAGGGGGTTCAATGAGCAGTTCTTC | TRBJ2-1 | TRBV5-6 | TRBD1 | .
CASSVQGGDGELFF | TGCGCCAGCAGCGTCCAGGGGGGCGACGGGGAGCTGTTTTTT | TRBJ2-2 | TRBV5-1 | . | .
CASSPGSYRGRTDGYTF | TGTGCCAGCAGCCCGGGATCCTACAGGGGGCGCACCGATGGCTACACCTTC | TRBJ1-2 | TRBV5-5 | TRBD1 | .
CASSYGTGGAYEQYF | TGTGCCAGCAGTTACGGGACAGGGGGGGCCTACGAGCAGTACTTC | TRBJ2-7 | TRBV6-5 | TRBD1 | .
CASRPSRPQHF | TGTGCAAGTCGCCCTTCTCGGCCCCAGCATTTT | TRBJ1-5 | TRBV12-2 | . | .
CASRSRTGGYYGYTF | TGTGCCAGTAGGTCGAGGACAGGGGGCTACTATGGCTACACCTTC | TRBJ1-2 | TRBV19 | TRBD1 | few
CASSMQGAQAFF | TGTGCCAGTAGTATGCAGGGGGCGCAAGCTTTCTTT | TRBJ1-1 | TRBV19 | TRBD1 | .
CASSLAVSDYGYTF | TGCGCCAGCAGCTTGGCCGTCTCGGACTATGGCTACACCTTC | TRBJ1-2 | TRBV5-1 | . | .
CASSWASTSTGELFF | TGTGCCAGCAGCTGGGCCTCCACTAGCACCGGGGAGCTGTTTTTT | TRBJ2-2 | TRBV7-9 | . | .
CASSGSGGPDTQYF | TGTGCCAGCAGCGGTAGCGGGGGCCCAGATACGCAGTATTTT | TRBJ2-3 | TRBV9 | TRBD2 | .
CATSDSGLGNEKLFF | TGTGCCACCAGTGATTCAGGTCTGGGTAATGAAAAACTGTTTTTT | TRBJ1-4 | TRBV24-1 | . | .
CASSQTGSFNEKLFF | TGTGCCAGTAGTCAAACAGGGTCCTTTAATGAAAAACTGTTTTTT | TRBJ1-4 | TRBV19 | . | .
CASSGQVNQPQHF | TGTGCCAGCAGTGGACAGGTTAACCAGCCCCAGCATTTT | TRBJ1-5 | TRBV6-4 | . | once
CAISAGLPSYEQYF | TGTGCCATCAGCGCGGGACTCCCCTCCTACGAGCAGTACTTC | TRBJ2-7 | TRBV10-3 | . | .
CASSLVGSMNTEAFF | TGTGCCAGCAGCTTAGTGGGCAGTATGAACACTGAAGCTTTCTTT | TRBJ1-1 | TRBV7-2 | . | .
CASSPRIGSWGADQPQHF | TGTGCCAGCAGCCCGAGGATAGGTAGCTGGGGAGCTGATCAGCCCCAGCATTTT | TRBJ1-5 | TRBV7-2 | . | .
CASSYRTGPEANVLTF | TGTGCCAGCAGTTACCGAACAGGACCAGAGGCCAACGTCCTGACTTTC | TRBJ2-6 | TRBV6-2/TRBV6-3 | . | .
CASISERSSGAFF | TGTGCCAGCATCTCCGAAAGGTCAAGCGGGGCTTTCTTT | TRBJ1-1 | TRBV12-3/TRBV12-4 | . | .
CASSVSGRNTEAFF | TGTGCCAGCAGCGTATCCGGGAGGAACACTGAAGCTTTCTTT | TRBJ1-1 | TRBV7-8 | . | .
CSVAQGNDQPQHF | TGCAGCGTTGCTCAGGGGAACGATCAGCCCCAGCATTTT | TRBJ1-5 | TRBV29-1 | . | .
CASRTQSGGYTF | TGTGCCAGCAGGACTCAAAGTGGTGGCTACACCTTC | TRBJ1-2 | TRBV12-3/TRBV12-4 | . | .
CASKERGGLSTDTQYF | TGTGCCAGTAAAGAGCGGGGGGGCCTGAGCACAGATACGCAGTATTTT | TRBJ2-3 | TRBV19 | TRBD2 | .
CASSLPSTEAFF | TGCGCCAGCAGCTTGCCTAGCACTGAAGCTTTCTTT | TRBJ1-1 | TRBV5-1 | . | .
CASSLEADRGNQPQHF | TGCGCCAGCAGCCTAGAGGCGGACAGGGGCAATCAGCCCCAGCATTTT | TRBJ1-5 | TRBV4-3 | TRBD1 | .
CASSYADRGDTEAFF | TGTGCCAGCAGTTATGCGGACAGGGGGGACACTGAAGCTTTCTTT | TRBJ1-1 | TRBV6-5 | TRBD1 | .
CASSQTRNYGYTF | TGCGCCAGCAGCCAAACCAGGAACTATGGCTACACCTTC | TRBJ1-2 | TRBV4-3 | . | .
CATSDPLAEYTDTQYF | TGTGCCACCAGTGACCCCCTAGCGGAGTACACAGATACGCAGTATTTT | TRBJ2-3 | TRBV24-1 | TRBD2 | .
CASTTGNQPQHF | TGTGCCAGCACGACAGGGAATCAGCCCCAGCATTTT | TRBJ1-5 | TRBV28 | TRBD1 | .
CASSGTGTSVYEQFF | TGTGCCAGCAGCGGCACCGGGACTAGCGTATATGAGCAGTTCTTC | TRBJ2-1 | TRBV7-2 | TRBD2 | .
CASSLEPGEKTQYF | TGTGCCAGCAGCTTAGAGCCAGGCGAGAAGACCCAGTACTTC | TRBJ2-5 | TRBV7-2 | . | .